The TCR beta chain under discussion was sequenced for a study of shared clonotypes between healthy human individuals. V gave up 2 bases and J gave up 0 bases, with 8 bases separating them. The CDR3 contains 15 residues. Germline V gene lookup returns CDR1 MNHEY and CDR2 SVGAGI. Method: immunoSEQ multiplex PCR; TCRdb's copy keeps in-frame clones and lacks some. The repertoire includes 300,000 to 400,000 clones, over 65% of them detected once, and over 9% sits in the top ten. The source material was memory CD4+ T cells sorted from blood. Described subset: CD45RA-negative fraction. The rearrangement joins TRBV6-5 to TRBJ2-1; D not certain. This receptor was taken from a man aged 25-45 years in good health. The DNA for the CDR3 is TGTGCCAGCAGTTACGGGTCGAGCTCCTACAATGAGCAGTTCTTC. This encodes CASSYGSSSYNEQFF.